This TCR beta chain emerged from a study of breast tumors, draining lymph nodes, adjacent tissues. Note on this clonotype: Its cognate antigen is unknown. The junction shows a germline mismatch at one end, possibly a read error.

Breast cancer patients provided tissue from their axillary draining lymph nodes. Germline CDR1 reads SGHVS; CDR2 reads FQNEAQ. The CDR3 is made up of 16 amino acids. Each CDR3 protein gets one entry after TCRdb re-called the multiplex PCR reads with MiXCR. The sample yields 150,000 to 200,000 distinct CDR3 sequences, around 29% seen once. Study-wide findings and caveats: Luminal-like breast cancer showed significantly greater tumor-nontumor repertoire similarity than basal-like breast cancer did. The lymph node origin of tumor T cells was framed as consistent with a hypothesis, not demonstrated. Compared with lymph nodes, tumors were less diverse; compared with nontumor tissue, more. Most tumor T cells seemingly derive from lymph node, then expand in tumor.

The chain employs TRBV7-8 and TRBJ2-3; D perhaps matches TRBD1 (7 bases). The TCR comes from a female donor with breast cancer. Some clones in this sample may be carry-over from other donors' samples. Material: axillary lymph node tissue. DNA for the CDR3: TGTGCCAGTAGCGGAAGGGGGCGAGGGAGCACAGGTACGCAGTATTTT. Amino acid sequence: CASSGRGRGSTGTQYF.